One and the same sample provided the 9 T cell receptor beta chains below, sequenced in a study of T-cell reconstitution after alpha-beta-depleted transplantation in children. Molecular barcoding with unique molecular identifiers was used for the TCRbeta library. TCRdb recomputed calls from the PCR reads with MiXCR, one row per CDR3 protein. The data hold 150,000 to 250,000 distinct CDR3 sequences, with roughly 6.3% observed a single time. Source: PBMCs, taken before TCRalphabeta/CD19-depleted stem cell transplant. All receptors come from a girl under three years old with combined immunodeficiency, due to receive a stem cell transplant.

This clonotype was counted between two and nine times. The chain has TRBV6-2 or TRBV6-3 and TRBJ1-5, with 8 bases identical to TRBD1. J gave up 7 bases and V 4 bases, and 21 bases lay outside the gene matches. CDR3 length: 19 amino acids. Germline CDR1 is MNHEY and CDR2 is SVGEGT. The CDR3 DNA follows: TGTGCCAGCAGTTGGGATGCGGACAGGGAGACAATCAGGGGGCAGCCCCAGCATTTT. It is translated as CASSWDADRETIRGQPQHF.

This clonotype was counted between two and nine times. The J gene is TRBJ1-1, the V gene TRBV28; D remains ambiguous. The CDR3 has 13 amino acids. Per germline, CDR1 MDHEN and CDR2 SYDVKM. Trimming stripped 6 bases from V and 5 bases from J, with 13 bases between. The CDR3 loop reads CASSRSLGTEAFF. The CDR3 nucleotides read TGTGCCAGCAGCCGATCTCTGGGGACTGAAGCTTTCTTT.

This clonotype was counted ten times or more. This rearrangement joins TRBV28 to TRBJ1-5; tentatively, D is TRBD1 (5 bases). Between the trimmed V and J ends, which lost 3 bases and 6 bases, there was a span of 18 bases. CDR1 and CDR2 from the germline V gene are MDHEN and SYDVKM. This CDR3 has 16 amino acids. CDR3 residues: CASSFGDGEGRQPQHF. CDR3 coding DNA: TGTGCCAGCAGTTTTGGGGACGGGGAAGGGCGTCAGCCCCAGCATTTT.

Ten or more counts support this clonotype. This chain connects TRBV28 to TRBJ1-6, with TRBD1 matching over 9 bases. The germline CDR1 and CDR2 sequences are MDHEN and SYDVKM. CDR3 size: 17 residues. With V trimmed by 2 bases and J by 10 bases, 12 bases remained unmatched. CDR3 sequence: CASSLRDRARRGSPLHF. The CDR3 region has the DNA TGTGCCAGCAGTTTAAGGGACAGGGCGAGGAGAGGGTCACCCCTCCACTTT.

As for this clonotype: A read error may account for a junction end that differs from germline. The chain uses TRBV4-2 and TRBJ2-7; 15 nucleotides line up with TRBD2. CDR3 size: 18 residues. CDR1 LGHNA and CDR2 YNFKEQ come from the germline V gene. This chain's CDR3 is CAISQERGLAGGPYEQYF. The CDR3 DNA reads as TGTGCCATCAGCCAGGAGAGGGGACTAGCGGGAGGACCCTACGAGCAGTACTTC.

This chain's CDR3 is CASSLMAGPDYEQYF. As DNA, the CDR3 is TGTGCCAGCAGCTTAATGGCAGGCCCGGACTACGAGCAGTACTTC. The genes are TRBV7-9 and TRBJ2-7; the D is unclear. The CDR3 consists of 15 residues. Germline loops: CDR1 SEHNR, CDR2 FQNEAQ (reference sequence). Trimming cost V 2 bases and J 3 bases, with 14 bases left between them.

This clonotype has a count of ten or more. This chain joins TRBV6-5 and TRBJ1-6, with TRBD1 identical over 9 bases. CDR3 length: 16 residues. V lost 2 bases and J lost 8; bases outside the gene matches: 7. Per the germline V gene, CDR1 is MNHEY and CDR2 is SVGAGI. In DNA form, the CDR3 reads TGTGCCAGCAGTTACCCGACAGGGGGTGTTTATTCACCCCTCCACTTT. It is translated as CASSYPTGGVYSPLHF.

This clonotype occurred once. This chain connects TRBV4-3 to TRBJ2-7, with TRBD2 matching 13 bases. The V segment lost 4 bases and the J segment 1 base; nucleotides outside the gene matches: 4. Per germline, CDR1 LGHNA and CDR2 YSLEER. The CDR3 totals 16 residues. The DNA for the CDR3 is TGCGCCAGCAGCCCCGGACTAGCGGGAGCGTCCTACGAGCAGTACTTC. Translation gives CASSPGLAGASYEQYF.

In its sample, this clonotype was seen many times. The chain joins TRBV18 to TRBJ2-1, with 7 nucleotides matching TRBD2. From germline, CDR1 is KGHSH and CDR2 LQKENI. V was pared by 0 bases and J by 2 bases, with 1 base of the junction left unmatched. The CDR3 totals 15 residues. The CDR3: CASSPPGGPYNEQFF. The CDR3 region has the DNA TGTGCCAGCTCACCACCGGGAGGGCCCTACAATGAGCAGTTCTTC.